This TCR beta chain was found in a study of cytomegalovirus exposure and HLA in healthy donors. The CDR3 consists of 15 residues. Trimming removed 8 bases from V and 5 bases from J; junction bases left unmatched: 12. The V gene's germline CDR1 is ENHRY and CDR2 SYGVKD. Primers included in the PCR were 60 Vbeta and 13 Jbeta primers. This table comes from immunoSEQ multiplex PCR, and its TCRdb copy is limited to in-frame clones, with some not included. The sample gives 130,000 or so clones, around three quarters of which show up once; roughly 5% is in the top ten. Material for sequencing was PBMCs. The chain has TRBV10-3 and TRBJ2-1; 7 nucleotides align to TRBD1. This receptor was identified in a man aged 25 to 45 in good health and CMV-seronegative. CDR3 in amino acids: CAIHEPGQRNNEQFF. CDR3 DNA sequence: TGTGCCATCCACGAGCCGGGACAGAGAAACAATGAGCAGTTCTTC.